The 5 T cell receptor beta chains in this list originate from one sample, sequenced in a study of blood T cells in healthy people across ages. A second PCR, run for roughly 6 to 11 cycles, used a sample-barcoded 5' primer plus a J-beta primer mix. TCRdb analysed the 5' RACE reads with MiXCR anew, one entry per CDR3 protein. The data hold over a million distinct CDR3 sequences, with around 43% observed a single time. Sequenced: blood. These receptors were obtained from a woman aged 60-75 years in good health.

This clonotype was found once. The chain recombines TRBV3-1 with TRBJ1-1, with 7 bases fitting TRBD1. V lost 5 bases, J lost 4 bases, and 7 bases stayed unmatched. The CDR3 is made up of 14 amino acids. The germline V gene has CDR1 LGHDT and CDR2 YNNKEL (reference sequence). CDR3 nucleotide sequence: TGTGCCAGCAGCACAACAGGGGCTAGCACTGAAGCTTTCTTT. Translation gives CASSTTGASTEAFF.

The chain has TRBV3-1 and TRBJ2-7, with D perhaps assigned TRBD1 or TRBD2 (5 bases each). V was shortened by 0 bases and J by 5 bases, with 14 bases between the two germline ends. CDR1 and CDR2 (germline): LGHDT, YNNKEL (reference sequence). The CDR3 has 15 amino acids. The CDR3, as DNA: TGTGCCAGCAGCCAAGAACGGGACCCCATCCACGAGCAGTACTTC. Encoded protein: CASSQERDPIHEQYF.

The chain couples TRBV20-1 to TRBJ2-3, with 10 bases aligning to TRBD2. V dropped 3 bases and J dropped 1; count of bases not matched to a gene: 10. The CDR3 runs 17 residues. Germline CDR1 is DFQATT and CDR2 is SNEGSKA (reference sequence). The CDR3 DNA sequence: TGCAGTGCTAGCGCTTCCGGGACTAGCGCCCGCACAGATACGCAGTATTTT. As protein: CSASASGTSARTDTQYF.

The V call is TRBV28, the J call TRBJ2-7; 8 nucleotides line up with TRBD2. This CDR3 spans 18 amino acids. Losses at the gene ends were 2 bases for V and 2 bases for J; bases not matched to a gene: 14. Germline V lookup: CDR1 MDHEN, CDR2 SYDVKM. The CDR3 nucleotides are TGTGCCAGCAGTTTAGAGGCAAGCGGGGGATACCTAACCTACGAGCAGTACTTC. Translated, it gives CASSLEASGGYLTYEQYF. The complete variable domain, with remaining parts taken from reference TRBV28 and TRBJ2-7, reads DVKVTQSSRYLVKRTGEKVFLECVQDMDHENMFWYRQDPGLGLRLIYFSYDVKMKEKGDIPEGYSVSREKKERFSLILESASTNQTSMYLCASSLEASGGYLTYEQYFGPGTRLTVT.

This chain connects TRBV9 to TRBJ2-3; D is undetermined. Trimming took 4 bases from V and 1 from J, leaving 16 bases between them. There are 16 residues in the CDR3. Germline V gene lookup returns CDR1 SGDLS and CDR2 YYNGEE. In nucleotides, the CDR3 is TGTGCCAGCAGCCCCTCCCATGCGCCGGGCACAGATACGCAGTATTTT. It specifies CASSPSHAPGTDTQYF. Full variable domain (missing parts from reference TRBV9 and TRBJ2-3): DSGVTQTPKHLITATGQRVTLRCSPRSGDLSVYWYQQSLDQGLQFLIQYYNGEERAKGNILERFSAQQFPDLHSELNLSSLELGDSALYFCASSPSHAPGTDTQYFGPGTRLTVL.